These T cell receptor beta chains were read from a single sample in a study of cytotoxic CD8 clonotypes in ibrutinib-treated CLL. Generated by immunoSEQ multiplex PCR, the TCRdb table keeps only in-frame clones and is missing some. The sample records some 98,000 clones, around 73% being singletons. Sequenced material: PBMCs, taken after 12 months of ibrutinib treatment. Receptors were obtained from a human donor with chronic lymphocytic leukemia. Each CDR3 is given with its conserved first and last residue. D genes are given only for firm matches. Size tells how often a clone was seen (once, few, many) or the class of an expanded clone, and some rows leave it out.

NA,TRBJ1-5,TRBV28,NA,CASSLSPYDRPISHNQPQHF,TGTGCCAGCAGTTTATCCCCTTACGACAGGCCGATAAGTCATAATCAGCCCCAGCATTTT
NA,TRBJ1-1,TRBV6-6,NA,CASSSSRGNTEAFF,TGTGCCAGCAGTTCCAGTAGGGGGAACACTGAAGCTTTCTTT
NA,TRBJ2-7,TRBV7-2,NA,CASSPSGGGWRFF,TGTGCCAGCAGCCCAAGTGGGGGCGGGTGGCGATTCTTC
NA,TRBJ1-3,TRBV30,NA,CAWEGISGNTIYF,TGTGCCTGGGAAGGAATCTCTGGAAACACCATATATTTT
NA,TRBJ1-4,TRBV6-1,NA,CASHGGRGEKLFF,TGTGCCAGCCATGGGGGCCGGGGTGAAAAACTGTTTTTT
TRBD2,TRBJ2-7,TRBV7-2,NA,CASSLGAGLLYEQYF,TGTGCCAGCAGCTTAGGTGCGGGACTACTCTACGAGCAGTACTTC
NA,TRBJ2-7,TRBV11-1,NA,CASSSGTEDYEQYF,TGTGCCAGCAGCTCCGGGACTGAAGATTACGAGCAGTACTTC
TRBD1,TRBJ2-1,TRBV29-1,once,CSVLRTGGILNEQFF,TGCAGCGTCTTAAGGACAGGGGGCATCCTCAATGAGCAGTTCTTC
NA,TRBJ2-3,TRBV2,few,CASSRPRDTQYF,TGTGCCAGCAGTAGACCGCGGGACACGCAGTATTTT
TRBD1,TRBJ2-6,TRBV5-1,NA,CASSLDRGPGANVLTF,TGCGCCAGCAGCTTGGACAGGGGGCCTGGGGCCAACGTCCTGACTTTC
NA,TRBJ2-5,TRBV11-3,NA,CASSLRETQYF,TGTGCCAGCAGCTTAAGAGAGACCCAGTACTTC
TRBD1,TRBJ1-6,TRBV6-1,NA,CASSEKPPPTGANSPLHF,TGTGCCAGCAGTGAAAAGCCCCCCCCGACAGGGGCGAATTCACCCCTCCACTTT
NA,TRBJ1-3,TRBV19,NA,CATAPVFSGNTIYF,TGTGCCACCGCCCCGGTGTTCTCTGGAAACACCATATATTTT
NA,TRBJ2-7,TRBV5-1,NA,CASSLESGPYEQYF,TGCGCCAGCAGCTTGGAGTCAGGACCCTACGAGCAGTACTTC
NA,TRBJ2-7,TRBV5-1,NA,CASRRDSNRARDEQYF,TGCGCCAGCAGACGGGACAGCAACCGGGCGCGGGATGAGCAGTACTTC
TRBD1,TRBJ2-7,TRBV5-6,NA,CASRDRGRTWQYF,TGTGCCAGCAGGGACAGGGGACGCACTTGGCAGTACTTC
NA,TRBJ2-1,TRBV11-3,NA,CASSLGSPENEQFF,TGTGCCAGCAGCTTAGGATCGCCCGAGAATGAGCAGTTCTTC
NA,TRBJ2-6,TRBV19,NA,CASSPQGTGANVLTF,TGTGCCAGTAGCCCCCAGGGAACTGGGGCCAACGTCCTGACTTTC
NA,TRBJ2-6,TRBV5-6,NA,CASSGRGANVLTF,TGTGCCAGCTCAGGCAGAGGGGCCAACGTCCTGACTTTC
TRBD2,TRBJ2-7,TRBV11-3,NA,CASSLPQRGTYEQYF,TGTGCCAGCAGCCTACCCCAGCGGGGGACCTACGAGCAGTACTTC
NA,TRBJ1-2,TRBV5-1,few,CASSLAGSYGYTF,TGCGCCAGCAGCTTGGCCGGTTCCTATGGCTACACCTTC
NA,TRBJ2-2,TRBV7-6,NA,CASSLGTANTGELFF,TGTGCCAGCAGCTTAGGGACAGCGAACACCGGGGAGCTGTTTTTT
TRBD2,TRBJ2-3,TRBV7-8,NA,CASSLRNLAGGADTQYF,TGTGCCAGCAGCTTAAGGAATCTAGCGGGGGGCGCAGATACGCAGTATTTT
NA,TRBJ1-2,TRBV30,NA,CACSGYGYTF,TGTGCCTGCTCCGGATATGGCTACACCTTC
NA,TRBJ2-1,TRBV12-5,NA,CATTDYNEQFF,TGTGCTACGACGGATTACAATGAGCAGTTCTTC
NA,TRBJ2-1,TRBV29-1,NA,CSVPRGYNEQFF,TGCAGCGTTCCAAGAGGTTACAATGAGCAGTTCTTC
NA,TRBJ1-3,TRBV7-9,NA,CASSLNLGTGNTIYF,TGTGCCAGCAGCTTAAATCTAGGGACTGGAAACACCATATATTTT
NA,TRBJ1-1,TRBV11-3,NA,CASTIQLMNTEAFF,TGTGCCAGCACCATACAGCTCATGAACACTGAAGCTTTCTTT
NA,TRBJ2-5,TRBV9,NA,CASSPGPKEVETQYF,TGTGCCAGCAGCCCGGGACCTAAGGAGGTGGAGACCCAGTACTTC
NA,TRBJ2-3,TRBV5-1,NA,CASSLEGQGRDTQYF,TGCGCCAGCAGCTTGGAGGGCCAGGGTCGCGATACGCAGTATTTT
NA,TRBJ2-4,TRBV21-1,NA,CASSKGPGWDIQYF,TGTGCCAGCAGCAAAGGTCCAGGGTGGGACATTCAGTACTTC
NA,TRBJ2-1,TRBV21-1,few,CATQGDGNSYNEQFF,TGTGCCACTCAGGGGGACGGTAACTCCTACAATGAGCAGTTCTTC
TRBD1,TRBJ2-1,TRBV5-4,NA,CASSGTGLGGNEQFF,TGTGCCAGCAGCGGGACAGGGTTAGGAGGAAACGAGCAGTTCTTC
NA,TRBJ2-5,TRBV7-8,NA,CASSWDVQETQYF,TGTGCCAGCAGCTGGGACGTCCAAGAGACCCAGTACTTC
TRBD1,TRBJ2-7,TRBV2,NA,CASSVGQDPGDF,TGTGCCAGCAGTGTGGGACAGGACCCCGGGGACTTC
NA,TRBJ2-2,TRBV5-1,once,CASSFRRSDTGELFF,TGCGCCAGCAGCTTCCGCAGGTCGGACACCGGGGAGCTGTTTTTT
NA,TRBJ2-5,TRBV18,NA,CASSPPRHEETQYF,TGTGCCAGCTCACCACCTAGGCATGAAGAGACCCAGTACTTC
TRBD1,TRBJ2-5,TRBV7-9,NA,CASSLQGAEETQYF,TGTGCCAGCAGCCTTCAGGGGGCCGAGGAGACCCAGTACTTC
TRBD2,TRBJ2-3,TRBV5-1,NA,CASSLGEGLTDTQYF,TGCGCCAGCAGCTTGGGGGAGGGACTCACAGATACGCAGTATTTT
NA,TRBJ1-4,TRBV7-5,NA,CARGDRDVSASAEKLFF,TGTGCCAGAGGCGACCGGGACGTCTCCGCTTCAGCTGAAAAACTGTTTTTT
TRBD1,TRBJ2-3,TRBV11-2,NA,CASSLVQGADTQYF,TGTGCCAGCAGCTTAGTCCAGGGGGCAGATACGCAGTATTTT
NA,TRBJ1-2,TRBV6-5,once,CASSPTLTGTGGYTF,TGTGCCAGCAGTCCCACCCTTACAGGGACCGGTGGCTACACCTTC
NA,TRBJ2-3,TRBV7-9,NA,CASSLSGTPTESPDTQYF,TGTGCCAGCAGCCTCTCCGGGACTCCGACCGAATCCCCAGATACGCAGTATTTT
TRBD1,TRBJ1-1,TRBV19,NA,CASSTTGLGDTEAFF,TGTGCCAGTAGTACGACAGGGCTGGGAGACACTGAAGCTTTCTTT
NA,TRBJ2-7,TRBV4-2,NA,CASSLTGEQYF,TGTGCCAGCAGCCTCACAGGGGAGCAGTACTTC
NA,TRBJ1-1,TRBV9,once,CASSVEGGRTEAFF,TGTGCCAGCAGCGTCGAAGGGGGGCGGACTGAAGCTTTCTTT
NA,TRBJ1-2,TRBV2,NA,CASSERQTYGYTF,TGTGCCAGCAGTGAAAGACAGACCTATGGCTACACCTTC
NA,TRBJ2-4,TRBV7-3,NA,CASSSPTVAKNIQYF,TGTGCCAGCAGCTCCCCGACAGTAGCCAAAAACATTCAGTACTTC
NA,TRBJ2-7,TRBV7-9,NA,CASSRGLYEQYF,TGTGCCAGCAGCCGGGGACTCTACGAGCAGTACTTC
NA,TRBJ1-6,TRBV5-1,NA,CASSLSGIGNSPLHF,TGCGCCAGCAGCTTGTCAGGGATCGGTAATTCACCCCTCCACTTT
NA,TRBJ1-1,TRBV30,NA,CAGAENTEAFF,TGTGCCGGAGCCGAGAACACTGAAGCTTTCTTT
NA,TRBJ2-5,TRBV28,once,CASHNTFQETQYF,TGTGCCAGCCATAATACTTTTCAAGAGACCCAGTACTTC
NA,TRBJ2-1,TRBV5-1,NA,CASSPPAGYLNEQFF,TGCGCCAGCAGCCCCCCCGCAGGGTATTTAAATGAGCAGTTCTTC
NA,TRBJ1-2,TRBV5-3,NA,CASSQWTEDNYGYTF,TGTGCCAGCAGCCAGTGGACAGAGGATAACTATGGCTACACCTTC
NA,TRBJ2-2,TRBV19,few,CASRDRGYSTGELFF,TGTGCCAGTAGGGACAGAGGATACTCAACCGGGGAGCTGTTTTTT
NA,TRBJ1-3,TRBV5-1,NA,CASSLDPGNTIYF,TGCGCCAGCAGCTTGGACCCTGGAAACACCATATATTTT
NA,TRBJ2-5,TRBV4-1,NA,CASSPNRRQETQYF,TGCGCCAGCAGCCCGAATCGACGACAAGAGACCCAGTACTTC